This T cell receptor (beta chain) was sequenced during a study of monozygotic twins with inflammatory bowel disease. The CDR3 has 16 amino acids. From germline, CDR1 is DFQATT and CDR2 SNEGSKA (reference sequence). With about 15 and 9 cycles respectively, two nested PCRs were carried out on TCRalpha and TCRbeta cDNA. Reprocessing the 5' RACE reads, TCRdb reports a single entry for every CDR3 protein and omits DNA. With approximately 400,000 distinct CDR3 sequences in the sample, the ten largest clones hold 2.6%. The gene calls are TRBV20-1 and TRBJ2-5; TCRdb reports TRBD2, a call that lacks DNA to check it against. The sample consisted of blood. This receptor was identified in a human donor with ulcerative colitis or Crohn's disease, or a healthy co-twin of an affected twin (not recorded which). CDR3: CSAHRTSGGPGETQYF.